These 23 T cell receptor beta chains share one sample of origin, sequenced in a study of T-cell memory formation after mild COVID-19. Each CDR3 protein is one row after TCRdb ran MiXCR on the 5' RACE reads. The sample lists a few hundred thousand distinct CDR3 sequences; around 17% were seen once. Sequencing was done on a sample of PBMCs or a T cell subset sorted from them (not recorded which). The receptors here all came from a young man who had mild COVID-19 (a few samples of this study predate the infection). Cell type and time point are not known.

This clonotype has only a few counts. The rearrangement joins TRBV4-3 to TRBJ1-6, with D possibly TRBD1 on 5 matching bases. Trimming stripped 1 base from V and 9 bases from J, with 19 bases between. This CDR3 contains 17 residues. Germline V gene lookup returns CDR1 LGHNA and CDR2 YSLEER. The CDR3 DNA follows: TGCGCCAGCAGCCAAGGTTCAGCTTTCGGGGGACGTTCACCCCTCCACTTT. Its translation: CASSQGSAFGGRSPLHF.

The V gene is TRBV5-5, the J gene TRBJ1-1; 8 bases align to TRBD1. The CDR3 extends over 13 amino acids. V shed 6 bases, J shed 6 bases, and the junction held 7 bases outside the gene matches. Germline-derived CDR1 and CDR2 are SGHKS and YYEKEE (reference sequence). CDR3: CASIGIQGAEAFF. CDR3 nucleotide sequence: TGTGCCAGCATCGGCATACAGGGGGCTGAAGCTTTCTTT.

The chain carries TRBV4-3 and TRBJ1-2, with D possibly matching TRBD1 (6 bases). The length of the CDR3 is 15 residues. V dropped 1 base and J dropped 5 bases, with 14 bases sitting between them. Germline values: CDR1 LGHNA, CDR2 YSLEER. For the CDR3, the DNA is TGCGCCAGCAGCCAAGGGATAGGGGGAATTTATGGCTACACCTTC. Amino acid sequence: CASSQGIGGIYGYTF.

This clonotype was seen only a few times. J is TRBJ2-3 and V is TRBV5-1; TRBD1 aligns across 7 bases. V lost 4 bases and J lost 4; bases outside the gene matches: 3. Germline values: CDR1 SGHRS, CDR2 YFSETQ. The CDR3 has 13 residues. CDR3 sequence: CASSVTGSDTQYF. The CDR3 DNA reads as TGCGCCAGCAGCGTGACAGGGTCAGATACGCAGTATTTT.

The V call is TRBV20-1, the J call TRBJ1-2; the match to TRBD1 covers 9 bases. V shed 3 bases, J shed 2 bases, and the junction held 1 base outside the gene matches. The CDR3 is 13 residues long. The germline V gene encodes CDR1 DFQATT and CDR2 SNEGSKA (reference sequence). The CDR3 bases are TGCAGTGCTAGGGGGACAGGGAACTATGGCTACACCTTC. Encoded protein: CSARGTGNYGYTF.

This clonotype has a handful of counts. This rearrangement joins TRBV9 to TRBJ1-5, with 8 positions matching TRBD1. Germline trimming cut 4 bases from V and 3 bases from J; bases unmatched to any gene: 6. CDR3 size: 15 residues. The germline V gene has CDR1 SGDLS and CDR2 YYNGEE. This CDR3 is CASSREDRVNQPQHF. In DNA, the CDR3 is TGTGCCAGCAGCCGAGAGGACAGGGTCAATCAGCCCCAGCATTTT.

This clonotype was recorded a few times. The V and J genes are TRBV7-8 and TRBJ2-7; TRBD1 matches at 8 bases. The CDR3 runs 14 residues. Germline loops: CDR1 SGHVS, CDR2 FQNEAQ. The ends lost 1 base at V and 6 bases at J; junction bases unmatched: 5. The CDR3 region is CASSLVSGGSEQYV. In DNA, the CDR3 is TGTGCCAGCAGCTTAGTCTCAGGGGGCTCCGAGCAGTACGTC.

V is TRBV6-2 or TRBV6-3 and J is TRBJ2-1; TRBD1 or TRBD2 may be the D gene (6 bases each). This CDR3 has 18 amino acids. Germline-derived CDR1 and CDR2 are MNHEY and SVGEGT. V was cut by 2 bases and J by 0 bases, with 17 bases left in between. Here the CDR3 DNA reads TGTGCCAGCAGTTACCCCCTCACAGGGACTCACTCCTACAATGAGCAGTTCTTC. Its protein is CASSYPLTGTHSYNEQFF.

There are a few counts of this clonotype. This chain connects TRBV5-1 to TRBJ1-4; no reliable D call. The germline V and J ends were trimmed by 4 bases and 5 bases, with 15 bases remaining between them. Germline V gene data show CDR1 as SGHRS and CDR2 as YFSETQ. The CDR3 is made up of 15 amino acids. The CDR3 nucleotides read TGCGCCAGCAGCGATGGGCGGAAAGGGAATGAAAAACTGTTTTTT. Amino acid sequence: CASSDGRKGNEKLFF.

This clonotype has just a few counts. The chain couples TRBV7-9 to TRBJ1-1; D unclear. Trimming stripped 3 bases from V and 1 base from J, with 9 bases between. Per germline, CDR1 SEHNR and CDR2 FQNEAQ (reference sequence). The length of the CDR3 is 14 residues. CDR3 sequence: CASSFEWENTEAFF. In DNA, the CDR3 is TGTGCCAGCAGCTTTGAATGGGAGAACACTGAAGCTTTCTTT. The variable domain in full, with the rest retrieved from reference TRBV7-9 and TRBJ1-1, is DTGVSQNPRHKITKRGQNVTFRCDPISEHNRLYWYRQTLGQGPEFLTYFQNEAQLEKSRLLSDRFSAERPKGSFSTLEIQRTEQGDSAMYLCASSFEWENTEAFFGQGTRLTVV.

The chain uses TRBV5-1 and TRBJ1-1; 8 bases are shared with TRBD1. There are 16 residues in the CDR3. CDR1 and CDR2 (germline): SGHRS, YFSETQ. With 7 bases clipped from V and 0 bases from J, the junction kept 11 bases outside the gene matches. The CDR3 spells CASQDRGNSMNTEAFF. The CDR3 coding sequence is TGCGCCAGCCAAGACAGGGGAAATTCCATGAACACTGAAGCTTTCTTT.

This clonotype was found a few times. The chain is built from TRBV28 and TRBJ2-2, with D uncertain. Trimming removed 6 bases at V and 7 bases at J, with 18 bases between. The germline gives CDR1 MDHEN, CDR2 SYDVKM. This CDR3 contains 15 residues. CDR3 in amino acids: CASSQLIRAFGELFF. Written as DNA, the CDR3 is TGTGCCAGCAGCCAGCTGATCCGGGCCTTCGGGGAGCTGTTTTTT.

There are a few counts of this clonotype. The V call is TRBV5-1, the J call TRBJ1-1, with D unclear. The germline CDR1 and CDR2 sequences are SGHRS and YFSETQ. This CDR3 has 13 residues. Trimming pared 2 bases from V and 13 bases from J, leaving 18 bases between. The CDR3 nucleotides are TGCGCCAGCAGCTTTGGGGAGGGTTTGAGCGGTTTCTTT. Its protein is CASSFGEGLSGFF. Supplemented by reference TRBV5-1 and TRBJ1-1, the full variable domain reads KAGVTQTPRYLIKTRGQQVTLSCSPISGHRSVSWYQQTPGQGLQFLFEYFSETQRNKGNFPGRFSGRQFSNSRSEMNVSTLELGDSALYLCASSFGEGLSGFFGQGTRLTVV.

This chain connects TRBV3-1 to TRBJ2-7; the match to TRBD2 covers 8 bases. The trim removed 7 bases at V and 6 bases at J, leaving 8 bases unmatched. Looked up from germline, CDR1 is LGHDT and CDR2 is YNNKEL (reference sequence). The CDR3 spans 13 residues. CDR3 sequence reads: CASTPTGGPEQYF. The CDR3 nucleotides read TGTGCCAGCACCCCGACGGGGGGGCCCGAGCAGTACTTC.

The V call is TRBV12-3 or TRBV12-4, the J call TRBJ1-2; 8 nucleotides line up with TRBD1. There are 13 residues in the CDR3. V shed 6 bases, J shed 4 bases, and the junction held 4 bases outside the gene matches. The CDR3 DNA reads TGTGCCAGCAGGGAAGGGACAGGCTATGGCTACACCTTC. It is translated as CASREGTGYGYTF.

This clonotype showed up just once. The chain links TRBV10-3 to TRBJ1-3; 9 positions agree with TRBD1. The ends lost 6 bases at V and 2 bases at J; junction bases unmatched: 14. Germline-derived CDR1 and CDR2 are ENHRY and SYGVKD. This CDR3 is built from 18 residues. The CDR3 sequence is CAISGGQGSRGTGNTIYF. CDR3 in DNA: TGTGCCATCAGCGGGGGACAGGGTTCACGAGGGACTGGAAACACCATATATTTT.

DNA for the CDR3: TGTGCCAGCGGGCTGACTAGCGGGGCTTGGAATGAGCAGTTCTTC. The encoded protein is CASGLTSGAWNEQFF. This sequence joins TRBV10-3 and TRBJ2-1; 11 bases are a match to TRBD2. CDR1 ENHRY and CDR2 SYGVKD come from the germline V gene. Losses at the gene ends were 10 bases for V and 7 bases for J; bases not matched to a gene: 12. The CDR3 contains 15 residues.

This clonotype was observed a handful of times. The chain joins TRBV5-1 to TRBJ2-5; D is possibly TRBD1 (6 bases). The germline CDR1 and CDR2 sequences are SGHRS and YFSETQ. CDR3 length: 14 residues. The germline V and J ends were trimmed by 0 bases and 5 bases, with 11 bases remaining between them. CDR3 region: CASSLEDRSETQYF. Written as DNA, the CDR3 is TGCGCCAGCAGCTTGGAGGACAGATCCGAGACCCAGTACTTC.

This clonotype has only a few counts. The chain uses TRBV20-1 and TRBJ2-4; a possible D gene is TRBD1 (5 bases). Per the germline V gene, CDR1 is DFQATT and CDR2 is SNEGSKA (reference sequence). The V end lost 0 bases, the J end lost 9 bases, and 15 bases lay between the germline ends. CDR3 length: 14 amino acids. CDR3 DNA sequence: TGCAGTGCTAGAGATATGGTAGGGGTCGGCATTCAGTACTTC. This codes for CSARDMVGVGIQYF.

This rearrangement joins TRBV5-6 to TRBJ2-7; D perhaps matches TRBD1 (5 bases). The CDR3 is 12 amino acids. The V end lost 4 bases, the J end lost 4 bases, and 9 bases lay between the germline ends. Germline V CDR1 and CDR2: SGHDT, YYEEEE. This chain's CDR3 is CASSTRDYEQYV. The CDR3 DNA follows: TGTGCCAGCAGCACCAGGGATTACGAGCAGTACGTC.

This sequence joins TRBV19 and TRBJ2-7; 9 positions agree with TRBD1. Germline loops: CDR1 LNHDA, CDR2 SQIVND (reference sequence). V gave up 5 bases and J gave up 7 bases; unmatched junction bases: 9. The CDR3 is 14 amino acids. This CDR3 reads CASSPGTGTGEQYF. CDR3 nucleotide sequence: TGTGCCAGTAGTCCCGGGACAGGGACAGGAGAGCAGTACTTC.

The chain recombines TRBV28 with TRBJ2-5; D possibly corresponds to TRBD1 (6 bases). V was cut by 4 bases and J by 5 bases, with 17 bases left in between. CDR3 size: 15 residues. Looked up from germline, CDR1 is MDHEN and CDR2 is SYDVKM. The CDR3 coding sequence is TGTGCCAGCAGTTCCTCAAAGGGGGTCTTGGAGACCCAGTACTTC. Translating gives CASSSSKGVLETQYF.

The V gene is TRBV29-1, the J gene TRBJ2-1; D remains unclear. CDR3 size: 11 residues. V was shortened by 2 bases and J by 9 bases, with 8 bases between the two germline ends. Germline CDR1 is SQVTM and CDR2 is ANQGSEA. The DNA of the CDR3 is TGCAGCGTTGAATACGGTGGTGAGCAGTTCTTC. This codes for CSVEYGGEQFF.